This T cell receptor beta chain was found in a study of T cells after somatic rescue of genetic block. Data came from immunoSEQ multiplex PCR; TCRdb stores just in-frame clones and leaves some out. The sample has around 67,000 clones, roughly 91% seen once. This clone occurred once. Per germline, CDR1 MNHNS and CDR2 SASEGT. V lost 2 bases and J 4 bases, leaving 14 bases between the germline ends. CDR3 length equals 15 residues. The receptor's source is a man under 40. Sequencing was done on a sample of peripheral blood mononuclear cells (PBMCs). The V call is TRBV6-1, the J call TRBJ1-2; D remains ambiguous. CDR3 amino acids: CASSESLLLAYGYTF. The CDR3 nucleotides are TGTGCCAGCAGTGAAAGCCTCCTTCTGGCCTATGGCTACACCTTC.